Each of the 7 T cell receptor beta chains below was sequenced from the same sample in a study of graft-versus-host responses after intestinal transplantation. These receptors' targets are unknown. The method was immunoSEQ multiplex PCR; TCRdb's version includes in-frame clones alone and lacks a portion of them. The sample carries some 120,000 clones, approximately 93% recorded once. The sample was unstimulated CD8+ T cells sorted from spleen or lymph node cells, taken before transplant. These TCRs come from a human donor who was the organ donor for an intestinal transplant.

The gene calls are TRBV7-9 and TRBJ2-7; D tentatively reads TRBD1 or TRBD2 (5 bases each). The CDR3 totals 15 residues. The germline gives CDR1 SEHNR, CDR2 FQNEAQ (reference sequence). V lost 5 bases and J 4 bases, leaving 18 bases between the germline ends. Here the CDR3 reads CASSHPPGRPYEQYF. DNA of the CDR3: TGTGCCAGCAGCCACCCGCCGGGACGGCCATACGAGCAGTACTTC.

DNA of the CDR3: TGTGCCAGCAGTGAGATTGAACTAGCGAGATGGGCCTACAATGAGCAGTTCTTC. Residues: CASSEIELARWAYNEQFF. The J gene is TRBJ2-1, the V gene TRBV2; 7 bases align to TRBD2. This CDR3 has 18 residues. The germline V gene encodes CDR1 SNHLY and CDR2 FYNNEI. Trimming cost V 3 bases and J 2 bases; bases outside gene matches: 13.

Details on this clone: This sample also contains other DNA sequences that code for the same CDR3. This rearrangement joins TRBV10-2 to TRBJ2-1; TRBD2 is a possible D gene (6 bases). The CDR3 consists of 14 residues. Germline lookup yields CDR1 WSHSY and CDR2 SAAADI. V was pared by 4 bases and J by 8 bases, with 15 bases between. Here the CDR3 reads CASSGGRTRDEQFF. The CDR3 DNA is TGCGCCAGCAGTGGGGGGAGGACCAGGGATGAGCAGTTCTTC.

The V call is TRBV29-1, the J call TRBJ2-7, with D unresolved. Germline CDR1 reads SQVTM; CDR2 reads ANQGSEA. Trimming took off 4 bases at V and 2 bases at J, with 6 bases between the two ends. The CDR3 is made up of 11 amino acids. The chain's CDR3 is CSVGGPYEQYF. The CDR3, as DNA: TGCAGCGTTGGAGGCCCCTACGAGCAGTACTTC.

The chain links TRBV5-6 to TRBJ2-7; the match to TRBD1 covers 9 bases. Germline V gene lookup returns CDR1 SGHDT and CDR2 YYEEEE. Unmatched junction bases numbered 6, after V lost 3 bases and J lost 5 bases. The CDR3 contains 14 residues. The CDR3 DNA reads as TGTGCCAGCAGCTGGGACAGGGAGGTGGACGAGCAGTACTTC. This gives the protein CASSWDREVDEQYF.

The chain couples TRBV19 to TRBJ1-2; D may be TRBD1 (6 bases). The germline V gene encodes CDR1 LNHDA and CDR2 SQIVND (reference sequence). Trimming took off 6 bases at V and 2 bases at J, with 16 bases between the two ends. CDR3 length: 15 amino acids. The CDR3 reads CASSLPRTVNYGYTF. The CDR3 bases are TGTGCCAGTAGCCTTCCCCGGACAGTAAACTATGGCTACACCTTC.

The chain couples TRBV7-2 to TRBJ1-5; D not certain. The length of the CDR3 is 15 residues. Trimming removed 0 bases at V and 7 bases at J, with 13 bases between. Germline-derived CDR1 and CDR2 are SGHTA and FQGNSA. CDR3 nucleotide sequence: TGTGCCAGCAGCTTAGCCTACAGCAGTTCACAGCCCCAGCATTTT. It translates to CASSLAYSSSQPQHF.